This T cell receptor beta chain came from a study of cytomegalovirus exposure and HLA in healthy donors (dated by TCRdb to 2015 to 2018). With regard to the full study: An earlier analysis of approximately 590 of the donors reported about 290 Gb of sequence data and 117 million unique TCR beta sequences from about 179 million T cells. An early release that covered several hundred HLA-typed donors contained about 300 gigabases of sequencing data and some 87 million unique TCR sequences. Of the roughly 400 genotyped donors, 65% to 90% fell in the genetic ancestry cluster associated with self-reported Caucasian donors. The study aimed to test whether cataloging public T cell receptors could reveal signatures of past pathogen exposure. The study profiled the T cell repertoires of approximately 700 subjects by immunosequencing and related them to cytomegalovirus serostatus. In addition to the first cohort of roughly 670 subjects, a separate validation cohort of 130 or so different subjects was used. High-throughput TCR immunosequencing, statistical association of individual TCRs with disease status, and machine learning were combined to predict cytomegalovirus infection status. In a later analysis, previously published TCR beta repertoires from 550 to 700 donors were re-analyzed and high-resolution HLA genotyping was added so that TCR occurrence patterns could be studied. Rather than using new phenotypic data, the later analysis identified candidate immune exposures from TCR beta sequences and from how often those sequences occurred across donors. An earlier analysis of 500 to 750 of the donors applied high-throughput TCR beta sequencing to assess whether each TCR beta V gene segment acted as functional or pseudogenic. Alongside the repertoire data, information on donor age, sex, ethnicity and CMV serostatus was compiled. In a later genetic analysis, genome-wide SNP genotypes for about 60% of the 666 donors were used, and that subset was treated as a discovery cohort. All discovery cohort repertoires had been generated using a single sequencing platform. Both class I and class II loci were covered by HLA typing, at four-digit resolution. Typing coverage varied by locus: roughly 629-640 donors for A, B, C, DRB1 and DQB1; approximately 500 for DQA1; about 570 for DPA1; around 450 for DPB1. Roughly 5 DR-DQ haplotypes were treated as single units for association and clustering because of strong linkage in the cohort. Among almost 400 genotyped donors of the cohort, an average of 235,054 unique TCR beta nucleotide sequences were sequenced per donor, around a sixth of them non-productive. Overall study outcomes, separate from this receptor: Because the 87-base-pair reads could not distinguish some IMGT-functional V segments, including TRBV6-2 and TRBV6-3, those segments were excluded. According to a later analysis, TCR association rates differed among HLA loci, with DRB1 alleles showing the most associated TCRs and HLA-C alleles showing the fewest. An association between a missense DCLRE1C variant and V-gene and J-gene trimming of TCR beta chains was found in a later genetic analysis and replicated in an independent cohort. When HLA alleles, especially DR and DQ, strongly co-occurred, attributing TCR associations to individual alleles was difficult. In an earlier analysis of fewer than 750 of the donors, most TCR beta V segments were observed in productive rearrangements about 87% or about 30% of the time, broadly matching IMGT annotations. Compared with the approximately 670-donor mean, donors in an Asian-associated ancestry cluster had fewer N-insertions in productive TCRs, according to a later genetic analysis. Across donors, most TCR sequences were observed very rarely, whereas some public TCRs were present in many individuals. According to a later analysis, parvovirus B19, influenza, CMV and Epstein-Barr virus appeared linked to several top co-occurrence clusters. Only TCR beta chains were sequenced in this cohort, and the absence of alpha or paired-chain data limited detectable features. CMV serostatus was the only immune exposure information available for the cohort. Correlated functional status among segregating V segments might be attributable to linkage disequilibrium, but an unknown experimental factor could not be ruled out. In vitro tests confirmed that a few of the cytomegalovirus-associated TCR beta chains recognize cytomegalovirus antigens. A group of highly shared sequence variants was considered likely to be a technical artifact of the sequencing pipeline. Because counts were too low, roughly 16 rarely observed V segments, including chromosome 9 orphons, were excluded from the earlier analysis of roughly 580 of the donors. In a later analysis, most CMV-associated TCR beta chains were found to appear HLA-restricted, with HLA associations seemingly driven largely by CMV exposure. The study listed 164 TCR beta chains as associated with cytomegalovirus. A further reported finding was that TCR beta sequences accurately predicted the HLA-A and HLA-B alleles for most subjects in the first cohort. It was suggested by the authors that the approach could potentially be generalized to other disease states and immunological phenotypes. The classifier was reported to diagnose cytomegalovirus status with high specificity and sensitivity in both the original and validation cohorts. At a false discovery rate of 0.05, a later analysis linked 15,000 to 20,000 TCR beta sequences to specific HLA alleles. Roughly uniform sequencing depth across donors was assumed in presence/absence analyses, although this assumption may not hold. Compared with equally common non-associated chains, HLA-associated TCR beta chains in a later analysis were more clonally expanded and had lower generation probabilities. Because HLA typing was unavailable for some donors at each locus, only the typed subset was used in association tests.

The cohort consisted of 666 healthy bone marrow donors. At the time of sampling, every cohort member was nominally healthy, though immune exposures that went unrecorded were likely present. The donor was CMV seronegative and belonged to the group of several hundred seronegative cohort members. Each donor provided a peripheral blood sample, and peripheral blood mononuclear cells were used for TCR beta sequencing. Genomic DNA extraction from the blood cell samples was performed with the Qiagen DNeasy Blood Extraction Kit. Libraries came from the immunoSEQ multiplex PCR assay. For the multiplex PCR, a mixture combining 60 forward primers for TCR Vbeta segments and 13 reverse primers for TCR Jbeta segments was used. The CDR3 region of rearranged TCR beta genes was amplified from genomic DNA with a multiplex PCR assay. On the Illumina HiSeq System, the amplified TCR beta libraries were sequenced as 87-base-pair reads. In the original analysis: Across the roughly 670 repertoires, a later analysis counted 60 million to 90 million unique TCR beta chains, some 11 million of which were shared by at least two donors. Raw reads were error-corrected and collapsed into unique sequences by a nearest-neighbor algorithm in which closely related sequences were merged to remove PCR and sequencing errors. CDR3 sequences were aligned to IMGT reference sequences to assign V, D and J gene segments. For a sequence to be retained, at least a six-nucleotide match to both a V gene segment and a J gene segment was required. Rearrangements were classified as productive when the CDR3 lacked stop codons and remained in frame with V and J, and all other rearrangements were classified as non-productive. CDR3 was defined according to IMGT convention as the region running from the second conserved V-encoded cysteine to the conserved J-encoded phenylalanine. Sequences without an unambiguous match to a single V gene segment were excluded from the earlier analysis of 500 to 700 of the donors. In an earlier analysis of roughly 500 of the donors, V segments were called functional above 56.7% productive rearrangements and were called segregating when the between-donor standard deviation exceeded 5%. To diagnose cytomegalovirus status from the catalog of TCR beta chain sequences, a statistical classification framework was built. In a later analysis, V and J genes were assigned by comparing TCR nucleotide sequences against IMGT/GENE-DB human TR gene sequences. Using the TCRdist pipeline, a later analysis assigned CDR3 sequences along with most-parsimonious VDJ recombination scenarios. A later analysis defined each TCR beta chain by its CDR3 amino acid sequence plus V-gene family, and excluded reads lacking a unique V-gene family. In a later analysis, fewer than 650 highly shared, low-generation-probability nucleotide sequences were removed to address suspected cross-contamination and a sequencing artifact. In a later analysis, a clonal expansion index for each public chain was calculated from normalized within-repertoire ranks of inferred template counts. A later analysis computed generation probabilities with a VDJ recombination model fitted to out-of-frame rearrangements, and checked the results against IGoR. A later analysis scored TCR-TCR, TCR-HLA and TCR-CMV co-occurrence with hypergeometric tests, applying a repertoire-size bias correction to TCR pairs. In a later analysis, false discovery rates were estimated by permuting HLA or CMV assignments 20 times. A later analysis grouped co-occurring TCRs with DBSCAN, adding TCRdist sequence similarity when clustering within HLA-allele-positive subsets. For co-occurrence clustering, repertoires with fewer than 30,000 or more than 120,000 public chains were excluded, along with four or five repertoires with anomalous nucleotide sharing. The table comes from immuneACCESS by way of TCRdb, which keeps in-frame sequences with V and J called. Part of the clones is missing from these tables; in studies checked, under half for an unresolved V gene and the rest for unknown reasons. For V, J and clone size, that table is used; D and trimming come from the DNA. For this sample the table gives about 130,000 clones, of which around 86% were detected only once. 0.7% of the sample is taken by the ten largest.

Trimming at the junction amounts to 5 bases on V and 2 bases on J, and the germline ends lie 13 bases apart. From cysteine to phenylalanine, the CDR3 is 15 amino acids long. The entry retains the CDR3 DNA only, 45 bases that are in frame from base 1. According to the germline V gene (reference sequence), CDR1 reads LNHDA and CDR2 reads SQIVND. In regard to this clone: Its antigen is unknown. Nothing much larger sits one base from this clone, and base qualities are not available.

The V and J segments used are TRBV19 and TRBJ2-1; the D gene is perhaps TRBD1, on 5 matching bases. The sequence was obtained from a man between 18 and 29 years old in good health and CMV-seronegative. Material for sequencing was PBMCs. The CDR3 loop reads CASSPRQLAYNEQFF. The DNA is TGTGCCAGTAGTCCCCGACAGCTAGCCTACAATGAGCAGTTCTTC.